This T cell receptor (beta chain) was captured in a study of blood T cell repertoires in COVID-19. Study as a whole: The study drew acute and convalescent COVID-19 samples from the United States, Italy and Spain.

This CDR3 is built from 13 residues. Trimming shortened V by 5 bases and J by 6 bases, and 11 bases separated the two germline ends. The germline V gene encodes CDR1 SGHTA and CDR2 FQGNSA. Assay: immunoSEQ multiplex PCR; the TCRdb copy retains only in-frame clones and omits some. The data contain around 270,000 clones, about 89% of them singletons. Sequencing was performed on peripheral blood. V usage is TRBV7-2 and J usage is TRBJ2-1, with D unresolved. The TCR comes from a man in his forties with acute or convalescent COVID-19. The CDR3 region has the DNA TGTGCCAGCAGCGTGAATCTAATCAATGAGCAGTTCTTC. It yields the protein CASSVNLINEQFF.